This T cell receptor beta chain was retrieved from a study of blood T cell repertoires in COVID-19. About the study: There were acute and convalescent COVID-19 samples, and they came from the United States, Italy and Spain. The cDNA or gDNA used as material had been derived from T cells, B-cell-depleted T cells, or PBMCs.

The V end was cut by 2 bases, the J end by 6 bases, with 17 bases between. Per the germline V gene, CDR1 is SGHTA and CDR2 is FQGTGA. The CDR3 length is 15 residues. Authors' processing steps: Reference gene primers were amplified, and this amplification served to estimate nucleated cell counts. Produced via immunoSEQ multiplex PCR; TCRdb's table is partial and in-frame only. V and J calls and clone size come straight from that table; D and trimming were deduced from the DNA. In the table there are around 67,000 clones, approximately 87% of which are singletons. J is TRBJ2-7 and V is TRBV7-3; D possibly corresponds to TRBD1 (5 bases). The sequence was collected from a man aged 50 or older with active COVID-19. Material: peripheral blood. The CDR3 loop is CASSLGAGREAEQYF. The DNA of the CDR3 is TGTGCCAGCAGCTTAGGGGCAGGCAGGGAAGCCGAGCAGTACTTC.